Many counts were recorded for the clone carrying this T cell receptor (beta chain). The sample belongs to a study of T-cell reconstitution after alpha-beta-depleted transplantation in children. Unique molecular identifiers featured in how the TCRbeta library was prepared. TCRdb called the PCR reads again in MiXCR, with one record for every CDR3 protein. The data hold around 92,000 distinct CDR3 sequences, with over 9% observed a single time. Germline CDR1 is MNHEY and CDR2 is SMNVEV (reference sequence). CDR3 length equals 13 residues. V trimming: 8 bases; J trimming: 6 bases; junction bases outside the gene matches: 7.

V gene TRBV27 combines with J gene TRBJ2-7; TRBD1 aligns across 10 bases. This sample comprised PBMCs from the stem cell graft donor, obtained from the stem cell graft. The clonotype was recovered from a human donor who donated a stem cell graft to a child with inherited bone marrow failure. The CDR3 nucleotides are TGTGCCAGCCGCCGACAGGGGGCGGCCGAGCAGTACTTC. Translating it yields CASRRQGAAEQYF.